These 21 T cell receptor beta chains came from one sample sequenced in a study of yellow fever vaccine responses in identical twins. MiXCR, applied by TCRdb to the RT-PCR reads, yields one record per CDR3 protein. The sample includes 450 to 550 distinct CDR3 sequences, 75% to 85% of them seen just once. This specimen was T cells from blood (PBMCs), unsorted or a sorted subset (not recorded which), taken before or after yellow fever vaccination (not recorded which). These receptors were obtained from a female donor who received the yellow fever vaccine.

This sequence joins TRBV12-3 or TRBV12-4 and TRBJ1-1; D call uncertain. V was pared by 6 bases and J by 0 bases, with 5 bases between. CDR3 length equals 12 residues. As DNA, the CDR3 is TGTGCCAGCAGAGCCGTGAACACTGAAGCTTTCTTT. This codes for CASRAVNTEAFF.

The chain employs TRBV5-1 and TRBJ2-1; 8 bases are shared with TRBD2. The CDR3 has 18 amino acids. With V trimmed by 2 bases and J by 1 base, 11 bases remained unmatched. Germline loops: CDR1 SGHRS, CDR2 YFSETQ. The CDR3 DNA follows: TGCGCCAGCAGCTTTCTCCAGCGGGAGTTTTCATCCTACAATGAGCAGTTCTTC. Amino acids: CASSFLQREFSSYNEQFF.

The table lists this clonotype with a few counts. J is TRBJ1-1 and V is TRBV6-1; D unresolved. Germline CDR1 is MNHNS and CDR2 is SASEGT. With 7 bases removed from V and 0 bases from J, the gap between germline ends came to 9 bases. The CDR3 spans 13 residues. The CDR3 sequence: CASISRLNTEAFF. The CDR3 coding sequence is TGTGCCAGCATCTCTAGATTGAACACTGAAGCTTTCTTT.

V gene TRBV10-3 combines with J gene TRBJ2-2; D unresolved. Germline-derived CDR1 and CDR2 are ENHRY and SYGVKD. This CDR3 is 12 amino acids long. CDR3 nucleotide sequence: TGTGCTATAGGAAGGGACACCGGGGAGCTGTTTTTT. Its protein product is CAIGRDTGELFF.

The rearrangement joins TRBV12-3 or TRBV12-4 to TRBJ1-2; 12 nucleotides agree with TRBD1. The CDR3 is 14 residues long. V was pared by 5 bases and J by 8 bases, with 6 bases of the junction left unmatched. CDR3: CASSPSGTGGGYTF. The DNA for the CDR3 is TGTGCCAGCAGTCCTTCCGGGACAGGGGGCGGCTACACCTTC.

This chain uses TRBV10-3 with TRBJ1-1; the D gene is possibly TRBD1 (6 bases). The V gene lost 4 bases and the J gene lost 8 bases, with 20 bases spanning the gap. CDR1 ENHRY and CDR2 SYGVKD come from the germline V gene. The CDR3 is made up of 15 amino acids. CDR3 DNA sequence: TGTGCCATCAGTGTCGGGGGGCAGGGAGGAGTCGAAGCTTTCTTT. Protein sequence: CAISVGGQGGVEAFF.

CDR3 bases: TGTGCCAGCAGCTTGTTGACTAGCGGGGTCTCCGAGCAGTACGTC. Encoded protein: CASSLLTSGVSEQYV. The chain uses TRBV5-4 and TRBJ2-7, with 11 nucleotides matching TRBD2. The CDR3 runs to 15 residues. The trim removed 1 base at V and 6 bases at J, leaving 6 bases unmatched. The germline gives CDR1 SGHNT, CDR2 YYREEE (reference sequence).

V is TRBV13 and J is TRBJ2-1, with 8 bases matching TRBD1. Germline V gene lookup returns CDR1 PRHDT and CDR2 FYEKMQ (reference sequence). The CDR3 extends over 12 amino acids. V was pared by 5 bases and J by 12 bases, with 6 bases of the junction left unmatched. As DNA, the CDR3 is TGTGCCAGCAGCAACGACAGGGGAAGGCAGTTCTTC. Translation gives CASSNDRGRQFF.

The CDR3 coding sequence is TGTGCCAGTACCGACACCGGGAAAAAAGGGACTGAGCAGTTCTTC. Protein sequence: CASTDTGKKGTEQFF. The rearrangement uses TRBV19 and TRBJ2-1; D tentatively fits TRBD1 or TRBD2 (5 bases each). CDR1 is LNHDA, CDR2 SQIVND, per germline (reference sequence). Trimming left V 7 bases short and J 9 bases short, with 22 bases between. This CDR3 spans 15 amino acids.

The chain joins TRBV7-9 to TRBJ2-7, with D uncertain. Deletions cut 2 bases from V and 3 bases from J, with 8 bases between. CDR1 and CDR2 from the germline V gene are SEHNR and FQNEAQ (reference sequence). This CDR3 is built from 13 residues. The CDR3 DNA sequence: TGTGCCAGCAGCTTAAGGGCAAACTACGAGCAGTACGTC. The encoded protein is CASSLRANYEQYV.

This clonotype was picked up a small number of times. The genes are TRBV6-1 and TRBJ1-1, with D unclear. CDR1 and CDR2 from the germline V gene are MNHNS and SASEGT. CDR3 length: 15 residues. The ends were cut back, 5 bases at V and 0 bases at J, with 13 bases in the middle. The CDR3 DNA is TGTGCCAGCAGTACCCTCGAACTAGTGAACACTGAAGCTTTCTTT. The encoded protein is CASSTLELVNTEAFF.

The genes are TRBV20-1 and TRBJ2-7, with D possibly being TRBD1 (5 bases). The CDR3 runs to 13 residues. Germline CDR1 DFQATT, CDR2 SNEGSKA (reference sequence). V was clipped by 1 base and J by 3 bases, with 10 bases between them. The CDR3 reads CSARGEGVYEQYF. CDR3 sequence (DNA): TGCAGTGCTAGAGGGGAAGGGGTCTACGAGCAGTACTTC.

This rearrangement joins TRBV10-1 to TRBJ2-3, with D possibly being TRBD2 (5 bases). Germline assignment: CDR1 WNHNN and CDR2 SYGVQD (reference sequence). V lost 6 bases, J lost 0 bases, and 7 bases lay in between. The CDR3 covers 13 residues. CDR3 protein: CASRRASTDTQYF. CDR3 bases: TGCGCCAGCAGGAGGGCTAGCACAGATACGCAGTATTTT.

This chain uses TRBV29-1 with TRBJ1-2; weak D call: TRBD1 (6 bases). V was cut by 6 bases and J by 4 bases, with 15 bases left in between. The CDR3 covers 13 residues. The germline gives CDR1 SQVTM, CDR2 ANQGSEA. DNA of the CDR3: TGCAGCGTCGCCTCGGGGGCAGGCTATGGCTACACCTTC. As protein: CSVASGAGYGYTF.

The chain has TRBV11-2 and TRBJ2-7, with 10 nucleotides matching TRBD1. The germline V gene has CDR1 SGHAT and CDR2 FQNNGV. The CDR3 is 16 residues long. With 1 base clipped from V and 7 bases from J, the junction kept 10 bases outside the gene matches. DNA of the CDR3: TGTGCCAGCAGCTTAGGGAGACAGGGGGCGCGAGGAGAGCAGTACTTC. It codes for CASSLGRQGARGEQYF.

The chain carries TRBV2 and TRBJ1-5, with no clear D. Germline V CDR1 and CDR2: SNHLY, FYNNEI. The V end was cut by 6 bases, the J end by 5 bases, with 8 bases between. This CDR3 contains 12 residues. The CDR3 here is CASRNPHQPQHF. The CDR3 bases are TGTGCCAGCAGAAACCCCCATCAGCCCCAGCATTTT.

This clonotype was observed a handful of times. The CDR3 region has the DNA TGTGCCTGGGAGGGCAGGGGATACCCTCTCTCTGGAAACACCATATATTTT. Translated, it gives CAWEGRGYPLSGNTIYF. The rearrangement uses TRBV30 and TRBJ1-3; tentative D call: TRBD1 (6 bases). Deletions cut 5 bases from V and 0 bases from J, with 20 bases between. The CDR3 extends over 17 amino acids. CDR1 and CDR2 (germline): GTSNPN, SVGIG (reference sequence).

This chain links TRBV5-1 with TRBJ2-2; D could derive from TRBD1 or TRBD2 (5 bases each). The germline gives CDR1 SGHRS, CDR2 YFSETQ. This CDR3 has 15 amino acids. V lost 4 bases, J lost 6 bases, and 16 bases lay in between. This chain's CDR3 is CASSPWTGRAGELFF. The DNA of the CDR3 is TGCGCCAGCAGCCCGTGGACGGGACGGGCCGGGGAGCTGTTTTTT.

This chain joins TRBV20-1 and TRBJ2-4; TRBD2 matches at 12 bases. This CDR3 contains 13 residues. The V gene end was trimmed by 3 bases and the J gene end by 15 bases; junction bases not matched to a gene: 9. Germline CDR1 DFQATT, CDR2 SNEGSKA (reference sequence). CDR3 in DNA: TGCAGTGCTAGTGGGGCTAGCGGGAGGGCCCCGTACTTC. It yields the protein CSASGASGRAPYF.

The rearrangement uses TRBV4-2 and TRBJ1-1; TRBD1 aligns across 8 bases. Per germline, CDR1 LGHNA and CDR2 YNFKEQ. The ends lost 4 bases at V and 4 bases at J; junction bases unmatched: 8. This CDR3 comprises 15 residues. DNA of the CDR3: TGTGCCAGCAGCCCGCGGACAGGGAGGGCCACTGAAGCTTTCTTT. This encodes CASSPRTGRATEAFF.

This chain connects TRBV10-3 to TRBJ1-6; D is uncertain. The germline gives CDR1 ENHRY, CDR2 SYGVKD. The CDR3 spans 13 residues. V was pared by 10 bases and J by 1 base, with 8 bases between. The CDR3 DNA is TGTGCCACTGGGAGTTCCTATAATTCACCCCTCCACTTT. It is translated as CATGSSYNSPLHF.